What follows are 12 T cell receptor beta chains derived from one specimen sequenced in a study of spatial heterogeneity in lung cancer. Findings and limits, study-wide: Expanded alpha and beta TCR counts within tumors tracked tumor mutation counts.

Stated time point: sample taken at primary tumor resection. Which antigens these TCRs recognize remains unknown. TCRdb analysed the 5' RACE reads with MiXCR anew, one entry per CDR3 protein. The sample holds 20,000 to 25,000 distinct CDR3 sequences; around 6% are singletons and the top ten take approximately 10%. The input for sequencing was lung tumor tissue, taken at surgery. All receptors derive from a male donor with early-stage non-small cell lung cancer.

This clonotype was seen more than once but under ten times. CDR3 loop: CASSRKMAESEQYF. The CDR3 nucleotides are TGTGCCAGCAGCAGGAAAATGGCGGAGTCCGAGCAGTACTTC. This sequence joins TRBV9 and TRBJ2-7; D call uncertain. The V gene's germline CDR1 is SGDLS and CDR2 YYNGEE. Trimming removed 4 bases at V and 6 bases at J, with 17 bases between. CDR3 length: 14 amino acids.

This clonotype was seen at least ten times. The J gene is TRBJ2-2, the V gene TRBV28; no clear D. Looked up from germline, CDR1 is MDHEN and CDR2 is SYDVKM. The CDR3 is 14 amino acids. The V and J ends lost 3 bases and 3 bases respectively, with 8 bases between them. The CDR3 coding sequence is TGTGCCAGCAGTTTCCGTATAGACACCGGGGAGCTGTTTTTT. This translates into CASSFRIDTGELFF.

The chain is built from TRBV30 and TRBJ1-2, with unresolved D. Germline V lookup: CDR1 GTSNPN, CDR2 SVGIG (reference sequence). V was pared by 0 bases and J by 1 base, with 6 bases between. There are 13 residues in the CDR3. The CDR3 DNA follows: TGTGCCTGGAGTGTGGGCAGTAACTATGGCTACACCTTC. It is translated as CAWSVGSNYGYTF.

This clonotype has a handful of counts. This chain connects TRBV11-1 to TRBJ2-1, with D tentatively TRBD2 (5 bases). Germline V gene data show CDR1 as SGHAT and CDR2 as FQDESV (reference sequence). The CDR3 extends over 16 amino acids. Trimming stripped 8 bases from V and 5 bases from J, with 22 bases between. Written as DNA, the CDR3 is TGTGCCAGCGGTGTAAGCGGTGGGGAAGTAAACAATGAGCAGTTCTTC. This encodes CASGVSGGEVNNEQFF.

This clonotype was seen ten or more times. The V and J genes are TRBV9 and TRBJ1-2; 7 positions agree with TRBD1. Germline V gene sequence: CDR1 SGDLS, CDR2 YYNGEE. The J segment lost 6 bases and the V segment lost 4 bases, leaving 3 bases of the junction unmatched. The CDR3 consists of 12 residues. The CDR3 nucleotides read TGTGCCAGCAGCCTCACAGGGGATGGCTACACCTTC. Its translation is CASSLTGDGYTF.

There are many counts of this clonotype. DNA for the CDR3: TGTGCCAGCAGCCCCACGGGCACTGAAGCTTTCTTT. This encodes CASSPTGTEAFF. V and J are TRBV28 and TRBJ1-1, with D hard to call. CDR1 is MDHEN and CDR2 is SYDVKM in the germline V gene. The CDR3 consists of 12 residues. Between the trimmed V and J ends, which lost 6 bases and 4 bases, there was a span of 9 bases.

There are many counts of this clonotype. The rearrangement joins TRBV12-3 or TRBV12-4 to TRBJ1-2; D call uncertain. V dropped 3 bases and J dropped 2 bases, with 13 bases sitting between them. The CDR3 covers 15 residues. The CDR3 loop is CASSFRTQENYGYTF. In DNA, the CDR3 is TGTGCCAGCAGTTTTCGTACCCAGGAGAACTATGGCTACACCTTC.

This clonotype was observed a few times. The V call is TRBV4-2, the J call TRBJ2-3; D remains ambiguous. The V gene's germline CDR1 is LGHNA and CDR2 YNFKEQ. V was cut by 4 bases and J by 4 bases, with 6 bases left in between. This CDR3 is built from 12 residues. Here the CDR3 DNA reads TGTGCCAGCAGCCTGGACGCAGATACGCAGTATTTT. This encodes CASSLDADTQYF.

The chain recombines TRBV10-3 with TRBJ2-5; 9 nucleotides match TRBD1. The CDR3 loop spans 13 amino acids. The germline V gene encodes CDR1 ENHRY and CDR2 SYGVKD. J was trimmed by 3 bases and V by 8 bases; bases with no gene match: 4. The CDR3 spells CAIRTGDKETQYF. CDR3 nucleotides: TGTGCCATCCGGACAGGGGATAAAGAGACCCAGTACTTC.

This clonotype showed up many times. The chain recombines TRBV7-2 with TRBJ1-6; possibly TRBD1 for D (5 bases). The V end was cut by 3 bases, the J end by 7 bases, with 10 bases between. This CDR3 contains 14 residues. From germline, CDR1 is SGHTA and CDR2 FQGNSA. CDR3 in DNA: TGTGCCAGCAGCTTGGGGGGAAGGAATTCACCCCTCCACTTT. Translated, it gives CASSLGGRNSPLHF.

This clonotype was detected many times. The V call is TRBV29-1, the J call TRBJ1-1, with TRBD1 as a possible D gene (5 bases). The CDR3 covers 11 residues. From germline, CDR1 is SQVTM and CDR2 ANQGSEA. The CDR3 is CSGGGGPEAFF. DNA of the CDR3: TGCAGTGGGGGAGGCGGGCCTGAAGCTTTCTTT.

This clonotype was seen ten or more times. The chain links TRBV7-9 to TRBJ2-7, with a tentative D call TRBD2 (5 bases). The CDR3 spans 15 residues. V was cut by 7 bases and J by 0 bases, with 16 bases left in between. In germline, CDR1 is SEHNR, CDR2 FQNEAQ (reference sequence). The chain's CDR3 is CASTLGVPGSYEQYF. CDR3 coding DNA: TGTGCCAGCACCCTCGGGGTCCCCGGCTCCTACGAGCAGTACTTC.